The 10 T cell receptor beta chains reported below all come from one sample, sequenced in a study of T cell responses to AZD1222 COVID-19 vaccine. The method was immunoSEQ multiplex PCR; TCRdb's version includes in-frame clones alone and lacks a portion of them. Here the sample spans around 99,000 clones, about 93% being singletons. Sequencing used peripheral blood, obtained 28 days after the second AZD1222 dose. The receptor set was obtained from an adult who received the AZD1222 COVID-19 vaccine.

The count of this clone is one. The CDR3 region is CAISESVLQNTGELFF. CDR3 in DNA: TGTGCCATCAGTGAGTCTGTACTACAAAACACCGGGGAGCTGTTTTTT. The chain links TRBV10-3 to TRBJ2-2; no reliable D call. Germline values: CDR1 ENHRY, CDR2 SYGVKD. The CDR3 spans 16 residues. V gave up 0 bases and J gave up 2 bases, with 10 bases separating them.

The V gene is TRBV27, the J gene TRBJ1-1; no clear D gene. This CDR3 is 14 amino acids long. V lost 5 bases and J 4 bases, leaving 14 bases between the germline ends. Germline V gene lookup returns CDR1 MNHEY and CDR2 SMNVEV (reference sequence). As DNA, the CDR3 is TGTGCCAGCAGTCTCGGTCCTGTAGGCACTGAAGCTTTCTTT. Its protein product is CASSLGPVGTEAFF.

The rearrangement links TRBV7-9 to TRBJ1-1; TRBD1 might be the D (5 bases). Germline CDR1 and CDR2: SEHNR and FQNEAQ (reference sequence). This CDR3 region has 14 residues. V was clipped by 4 bases and J by 5 bases, with 14 bases between them. CDR3 DNA: TGTGCCAGCAGCTCGTACGGGGGGTGGACTGAAGCTTTCTTT. Its translation: CASSSYGGWTEAFF.

V gene TRBV14 combines with J gene TRBJ1-2; D call uncertain. The CDR3 spans 14 residues. Germline V CDR1 and CDR2: SGHDN, FVKESK. V lost 2 bases to trimming and J lost 4 bases, with 11 bases between them. CDR3 DNA: TGTGCCAGCAGCCAACGACGCGATTCCTATGGCTACACCTTC. Translated, it gives CASSQRRDSYGYTF.

The chain combines TRBV5-1 with TRBJ2-1; D remains ambiguous. V was cut by 0 bases and J by 8 bases, with 3 bases left in between. CDR1 is SGHRS and CDR2 is YFSETQ in the germline V gene. This CDR3 spans 11 amino acids. The CDR3 DNA reads as TGCGCCAGCAGCTTGGATCATGAGCAGTTCTTC. This gives the protein CASSLDHEQFF.

The V gene is TRBV7-2, the J gene TRBJ2-7; TRBD2 matches at 11 bases. The J segment lost 3 bases and the V segment lost 3 bases, leaving 1 base of the junction unmatched. CDR3 size: 14 residues. Germline V CDR1 and CDR2: SGHTA, FQGNSA. For the CDR3, the DNA is TGTGCCAGCAGCTTTGGACTAGCGGGCTACGAGCAGTACTTC. It yields the protein CASSFGLAGYEQYF.

The chain carries TRBV9 and TRBJ1-2, with TRBD1 matching 9 bases. The CDR3 loop spans 14 amino acids. The V and J ends lost 3 bases and 3 bases, in that order; junction bases with no gene match: 3. The germline CDR1 and CDR2 sequences are SGDLS and YYNGEE. CDR3 amino acids: CASSARTGDYGYTF. For the CDR3, the DNA is TGTGCCAGCAGCGCACGGACAGGGGACTATGGCTACACCTTC.

The chain has TRBV7-8 and TRBJ2-7; 7 nucleotides align to TRBD2. With V trimmed by 8 bases and J by 5 bases, 15 bases remained unmatched. The CDR3 spans 15 residues. The V gene's germline CDR1 is SGHVS and CDR2 FQNEAQ. Here the CDR3 DNA reads TGTGCCAGCGGAGAGTATGCGGGAGTATACAACGAGCAGTACTTC. Encoded protein: CASGEYAGVYNEQYF.

The gene calls are TRBV7-2 and TRBJ1-3; D uncertain. CDR3 size: 15 residues. Trimming left V 1 base short and J 4 bases short, with 11 bases between. CDR1 and CDR2 from the germline V gene are SGHTA and FQGNSA. As DNA, the CDR3 is TGTGCCAGCAGCTTAGTGGCAGATTCAGGAAACACCATATATTTT. Its translation is CASSLVADSGNTIYF.

V gene TRBV5-1 combines with J gene TRBJ2-1; D possibly corresponds to TRBD1 (5 bases). This CDR3 is built from 13 residues. Germline loops: CDR1 SGHRS, CDR2 YFSETQ. With 3 bases removed from V and 4 bases from J, the gap between germline ends came to 8 bases. CDR3 in DNA: TGCGCCAGCAGCTCGACAGATTACAATGAGCAGTTCTTC. Translated, it gives CASSSTDYNEQFF. Together with reference TRBV5-1 and TRBJ2-1, the CDR3 gives the full variable domain: KAGVTQTPRYLIKTRGQQVTLSCSPISGHRSVSWYQQTPGQGLQFLFEYFSETQRNKGNFPGRFSGRQFSNSRSEMNVSTLELGDSALYLCASSSTDYNEQFFGPGTRLTVL.